These 20 T cell receptor beta chains share one sample of origin, sequenced in a study of blood T cell repertoires in COVID-19. The assay was immunoSEQ multiplex PCR, and TCRdb's table has in-frame clones only and misses some. The sample lists roughly 250,000 clones; 65% to 85% were seen once. The sequencing input was peripheral blood. Every receptor here comes from a woman between 40 and 55 years old with active or convalescent COVID-19.

V is TRBV7-3 and J is TRBJ2-3; 10 bases line up with TRBD2. The CDR3 totals 18 residues. The junction had 10 bases not matched to a gene; V was cut back by 2 bases and J by 2 bases. CDR1 and CDR2 from the germline V gene are SGHTA and FQGTGA. DNA for the CDR3: TGTGCCAGCAGCTTATCGTCTAGCGGGGGTACCACCACAGATACGCAGTATTTT. Its translation: CASSLSSSGGTTTDTQYF.

V and J are TRBV19 and TRBJ1-2; D is unclear. CDR3 length: 13 residues. Trimming shortened V by 5 bases and J by 4 bases, and 11 bases separated the two germline ends. The germline V gene has CDR1 LNHDA and CDR2 SQIVND (reference sequence). As DNA, the CDR3 is TGTGCCAGTAGTTTTGGACTGCGCTATGGCTACACCTTC. This gives the protein CASSFGLRYGYTF. Supplemented by reference TRBV19 and TRBJ1-2, the full variable domain reads DGGITQSPKYLFRKEGQNVTLSCEQNLNHDAMYWYRQDPGQGLRLIYYSQIVNDFQKGDIAEGYSVSREKKESFPLTVTSAQKNPTAFYLCASSFGLRYGYTFGSGTRLTVV.

As DNA, the CDR3 is TGTGCCATCAGGGCCGGGACAGGGGGCACCGGGGAGCTGTTTTTT. Translation: CAIRAGTGGTGELFF. The chain couples TRBV10-3 to TRBJ2-2; 11 bases fit TRBD1. The CDR3 is 15 amino acids. CDR1 and CDR2 (germline): ENHRY, SYGVKD. Trimming cost V 6 bases and J 4 bases; bases outside gene matches: 4.

This rearrangement joins TRBV2 to TRBJ1-3, with a possible D match to TRBD1 (5 bases). CDR1 is SNHLY and CDR2 is FYNNEI in the germline V gene. The length of the CDR3 is 15 residues. The germline V and J ends were trimmed by 3 bases and 0 bases, with 9 bases remaining between them. CDR3 sequence: CASSEWQGSGNTIYF. The CDR3 region has the DNA TGTGCCAGCAGTGAGTGGCAGGGCTCTGGAAACACCATATATTTT.

The chain links TRBV9 to TRBJ2-3; TRBD2 aligns across 9 bases. The CDR3 has 18 residues. J was trimmed by 0 bases and V by 0 bases; bases with no gene match: 8. Per germline, CDR1 SGDLS and CDR2 YYNGEE. CDR3 bases: TGTGCCAGCAGCGTAGGTCTAGCGGGGCGATCTAGCACAGATACGCAGTATTTT. Translation: CASSVGLAGRSSTDTQYF.

This chain links TRBV3-1 (or the pseudogene TRBV3-2) with TRBJ1-2; TRBD1 matches 8 bases. Per germline, CDR1 LGHDT and CDR2 YNNKEL (reference sequence). The CDR3 contains 14 residues. The ends lost 2 bases at V and 8 bases at J; junction bases unmatched: 7. The CDR3 loop reads CASSQQQGVGGYTF. In DNA, the CDR3 is TGTGCCAGCAGCCAACAACAGGGGGTGGGAGGCTACACCTTC.

This sequence joins TRBV5-1 and TRBJ1-1, with 12 bases matching TRBD1. The CDR3 length is 16 residues. Germline CDR1 and CDR2: SGHRS and YFSETQ. J gave up 4 bases and V 4 bases, and 8 bases lay outside the gene matches. Here the CDR3 DNA reads TGCGCCAGCAGCCCGGGGGGGACAGGGGGCACCACTGAAGCTTTCTTT. Protein: CASSPGGTGGTTEAFF.

This clone came up a few times. This rearrangement joins TRBV3-1 (or the pseudogene TRBV3-2) to TRBJ2-3; 10 nucleotides line up with TRBD2. The ends lost 8 bases at V and 6 bases at J; junction bases unmatched: 8. Germline V gene lookup returns CDR1 LGHDT and CDR2 YNNKEL (reference sequence). This CDR3 comprises 14 residues. The CDR3 region is CASSDSGGKDTQYF. CDR3 bases: TGTGCCAGCTCGGATAGCGGGGGGAAGGATACGCAGTATTTT.

The chain employs TRBV9 and TRBJ1-2; 9 nucleotides match TRBD1. Germline loops: CDR1 SGDLS, CDR2 YYNGEE. This CDR3 contains 16 residues. With 0 bases clipped from V and 6 bases from J, the junction kept 9 bases outside the gene matches. This CDR3 reads CASSVGNRGRSHGYTF. CDR3 nucleotides: TGTGCCAGCAGCGTAGGGAACAGGGGGCGGTCTCATGGCTACACCTTC.

The genes are TRBV2 and TRBJ1-3; D not certain. Germline loops: CDR1 SNHLY, CDR2 FYNNEI. Trimming stripped 6 bases from V and 0 bases from J, with 12 bases between. The CDR3 consists of 15 residues. CDR3 region: CASSDSISSGNTIYF. In DNA, the CDR3 is TGTGCCAGCAGCGACTCAATAAGCTCTGGAAACACCATATATTTT.

This clone was counted a few times. The CDR3 reads CASSLGGQIDNEQFF. The CDR3, as DNA: TGCGCCAGCAGCTTGGGAGGGCAGATTGACAATGAGCAGTTCTTC. This chain uses TRBV5-1 with TRBJ2-1; TRBD2 might be the D (5 bases). The V end was cut by 0 bases, the J end by 5 bases, with 12 bases between. The CDR3 sequence is 15 residues long. The germline V gene encodes CDR1 SGHRS and CDR2 YFSETQ.

The J gene is TRBJ2-7, the V gene TRBV5-1, with D unclear. This CDR3 is 13 amino acids long. The ends were cut back, 1 base at V and 3 bases at J, with 8 bases in the middle. The V gene's germline CDR1 is SGHRS and CDR2 YFSETQ. The CDR3 sequence is CASSLRVDYEQYF. CDR3 bases: TGCGCCAGCAGCTTGCGGGTTGACTACGAGCAGTACTTC.

This chain connects TRBV9 to TRBJ2-1; 10 bases are a match to TRBD2. CDR1 is SGDLS, CDR2 YYNGEE, per germline. The CDR3 contains 15 residues. V lost 0 bases and J lost 9; bases outside the gene matches: 6. CDR3 sequence: CASSVGTSGVTEQFF. CDR3 DNA sequence: TGTGCCAGCAGCGTAGGAACTAGCGGGGTTACTGAGCAGTTCTTC. The full variable domain, its missing parts supplied by reference TRBV9 and TRBJ2-1, is DSGVTQTPKHLITATGQRVTLRCSPRSGDLSVYWYQQSLDQGLQFLIQYYNGEERAKGNILERFSAQQFPDLHSELNLSSLELGDSALYFCASSVGTSGVTEQFFGPGTRLTVL.

Worth noting for this clone: The same CDR3 also results from other DNA sequences found in this sample. The gene calls are TRBV3-1 (or the pseudogene TRBV3-2) and TRBJ2-3; unclear D gene. Trimming shortened V by 4 bases and J by 5 bases, and 7 bases separated the two germline ends. From germline, CDR1 is LGHDT and CDR2 YNNKEL (reference sequence). This CDR3 comprises 12 residues. CDR3 residues: CASSLSGDTQYF. The CDR3 nucleotides are TGTGCCAGCAGCCTCTCAGGAGATACGCAGTATTTT.

The CDR3 DNA sequence: TGTGCCTGGAGTGTGGCAGGGTCGTACCAAGAGACCCAGTACTTC. Protein sequence: CAWSVAGSYQETQYF. V usage is TRBV30 and J usage is TRBJ2-5, with D possibly TRBD1 on 5 matching bases. The CDR3 sequence is 15 residues long. V shed 0 bases and J shed 0 bases, with 11 bases lying between them. Germline V gene sequence: CDR1 GTSNPN, CDR2 SVGIG (reference sequence).

The gene calls are TRBV9 and TRBJ1-4, with 11 bases that match TRBD1. Germline values: CDR1 SGDLS, CDR2 YYNGEE. This CDR3 has 15 residues. Trimming at V came to 3 bases and at J to 8 bases, leaving 6 bases not matched to a gene. As DNA, the CDR3 is TGTGCCAGCAGCGCCGGGACAGGGGGTGGGGAAAAACTGTTTTTT. It translates to CASSAGTGGGEKLFF.

The chain joins TRBV2 to TRBJ2-5; 9 nucleotides align to TRBD1. Germline lookup yields CDR1 SNHLY and CDR2 FYNNEI. V lost 6 bases, J lost 4 bases, and 6 bases stayed unmatched. The CDR3 is 14 amino acids. The DNA for the CDR3 is TGTGCCAGCAGGCGGGACAGGGCCGGAGAGACCCAGTACTTC. As protein: CASRRDRAGETQYF.

The chain uses TRBV29-1 and TRBJ1-1; tentative D call: TRBD1 (5 bases). V lost 6 bases and J 9 bases, leaving 14 bases between the germline ends. The CDR3 has 11 residues. The germline V gene encodes CDR1 SQVTM and CDR2 ANQGSEA. The CDR3 region is CSVSRDFKAFF. In nucleotides, the CDR3 is TGCAGCGTCTCTCGGGACTTCAAAGCTTTCTTT.

The V call is TRBV7-9, the J call TRBJ2-6, with D tentatively TRBD1 (5 bases). CDR3 length equals 16 residues. The germline CDR1 and CDR2 sequences are SEHNR and FQNEAQ (reference sequence). The V end lost 8 bases, the J end lost 3 bases, and 17 bases lay between the germline ends. CDR3 nucleotide sequence: TGTGCCAGCTCCTTGTCCAGGGATATTGGGGCCAACGTCCTGACTTTC. Its protein is CASSLSRDIGANVLTF.

V and J are TRBV6-1 and TRBJ1-6; D gene ambiguous. Trimming removed 2 bases at V and 8 bases at J, with 10 bases between. The germline gives CDR1 MNHNS, CDR2 SASEGT. The CDR3 has 14 amino acids. The CDR3 coding sequence is TGTGCCAGCAGTGAATATATCCGAGATTCACCCCTCCACTTT. It yields the protein CASSEYIRDSPLHF.